Sequencing of this T cell receptor (beta chain) was carried out in a study of blood T cell repertoires in COVID-19. This CDR3 comprises 17 residues. J gave up 4 bases and V 6 bases, and 15 bases lay outside the gene matches. This table comes from immunoSEQ multiplex PCR, and its TCRdb copy is limited to in-frame clones, with some not included. This sample yields fewer than 200,000 clones, of which 82% are seen a single time; approximately 9.1% belongs to the top ten. J is TRBJ1-5 and V is TRBV23-1; 7 nucleotides align to TRBD1. TRBV23-1 is assigned to the ORF class and has an uncertain function. This TCR derives from a woman between 70 and 85 years old with acute or convalescent COVID-19. Sequenced input: peripheral blood. The CDR3 DNA follows: TGCGCCAGCAGGGCCAGGAGGGGGCTACAAGAAAATCAGCCCCAGCATTTT. It yields the protein CASRARRGLQENQPQHF.